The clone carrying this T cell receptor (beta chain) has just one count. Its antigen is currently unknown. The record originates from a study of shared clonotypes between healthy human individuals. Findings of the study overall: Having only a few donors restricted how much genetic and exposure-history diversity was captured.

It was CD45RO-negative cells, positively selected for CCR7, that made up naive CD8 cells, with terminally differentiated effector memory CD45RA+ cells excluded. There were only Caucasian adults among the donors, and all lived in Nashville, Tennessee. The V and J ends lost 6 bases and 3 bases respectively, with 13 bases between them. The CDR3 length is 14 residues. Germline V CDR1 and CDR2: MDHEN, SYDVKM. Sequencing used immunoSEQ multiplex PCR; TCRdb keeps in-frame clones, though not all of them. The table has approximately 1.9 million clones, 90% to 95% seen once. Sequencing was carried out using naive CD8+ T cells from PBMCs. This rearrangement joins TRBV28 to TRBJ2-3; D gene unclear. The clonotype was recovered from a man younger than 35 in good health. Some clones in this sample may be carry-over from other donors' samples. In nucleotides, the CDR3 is TGTGCCAGCAGAGGTCCTTTCCGGACAGATACGCAGTATTTT. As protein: CASRGPFRTDTQYF.